Sequencing of this T cell receptor (beta chain) was carried out in a study of blood T cells in healthy people across ages. Donors were systemically healthy Caucasian individuals from Russia aged about 6 to 100 years. Primed by a sample-barcoded 5' primer and a J-beta primer mix, a second PCR proceeded for about 6 to 11 cycles. Via MiXCR, TCRdb re-called the 5' RACE reads, giving one row per CDR3 protein. The profile covers 750,000 to 950,000 distinct CDR3 sequences, with 53% appearing a single time and around 40% taken by the ten largest. Per germline, CDR1 MNHEY and CDR2 SVGAGI. With 2 bases removed from V and 4 bases from J, the gap between germline ends came to 15 bases. The CDR3 length is 17 residues. This clonotype was observed a few times.

This receptor was obtained from a man at least 80 years old in good health. The specimen was blood. V gene TRBV6-5 combines with J gene TRBJ2-6; TRBD1 or TRBD2 may be the D gene (5 bases each). The CDR3 bases are TGTGCCAGCAGTTACCGGGACGCCGGGGTAGGGGCCAACGTCCTGACTTTC. Encoded protein: CASSYRDAGVGANVLTF.